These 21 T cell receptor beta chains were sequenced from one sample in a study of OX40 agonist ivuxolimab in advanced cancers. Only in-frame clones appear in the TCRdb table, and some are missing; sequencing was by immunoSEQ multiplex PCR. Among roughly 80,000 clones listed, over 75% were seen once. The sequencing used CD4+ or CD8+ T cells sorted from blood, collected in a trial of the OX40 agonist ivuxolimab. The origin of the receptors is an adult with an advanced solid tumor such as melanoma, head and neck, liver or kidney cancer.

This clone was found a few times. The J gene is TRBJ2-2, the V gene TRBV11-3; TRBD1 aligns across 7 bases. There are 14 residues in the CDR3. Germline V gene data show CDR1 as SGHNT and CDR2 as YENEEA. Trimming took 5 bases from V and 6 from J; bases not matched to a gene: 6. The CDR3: CASSPPTGPGELFF. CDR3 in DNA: TGTGCCAGCAGCCCCCCGACAGGGCCCGGGGAGCTGTTTTTT.

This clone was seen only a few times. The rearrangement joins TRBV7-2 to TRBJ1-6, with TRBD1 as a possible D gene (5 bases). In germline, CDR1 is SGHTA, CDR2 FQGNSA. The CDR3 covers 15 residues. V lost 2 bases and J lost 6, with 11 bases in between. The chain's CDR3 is CASSLMGLPNSPLHF. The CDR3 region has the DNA TGTGCCAGCAGCTTAATGGGACTTCCTAATTCACCCCTCCACTTT.

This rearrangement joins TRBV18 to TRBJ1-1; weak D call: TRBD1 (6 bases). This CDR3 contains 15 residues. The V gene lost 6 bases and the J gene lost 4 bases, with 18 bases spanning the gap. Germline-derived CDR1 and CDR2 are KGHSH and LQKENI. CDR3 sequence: CASSRGRGDGTEAFF. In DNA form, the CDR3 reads TGTGCCAGCTCCCGCGGGAGGGGGGATGGCACTGAAGCTTTCTTT. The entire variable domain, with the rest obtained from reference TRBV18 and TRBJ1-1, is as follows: NAGVMQNPRHLVRRRGQEARLRCSPMKGHSHVYWYRQLPEEGLKFMVYLQKENIIDESGMPKERFSAEFPKEGPSILRIQQVVRGDSAAYFCASSRGRGDGTEAFFGQGTRLTVV.

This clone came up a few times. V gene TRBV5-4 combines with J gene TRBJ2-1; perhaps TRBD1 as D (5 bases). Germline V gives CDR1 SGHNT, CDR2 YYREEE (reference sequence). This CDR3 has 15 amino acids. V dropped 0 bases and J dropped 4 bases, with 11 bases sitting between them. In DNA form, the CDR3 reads TGTGCCAGCAGCTTGGGTAGGGGTGGGTACAATGAGCAGTTCTTC. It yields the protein CASSLGRGGYNEQFF.

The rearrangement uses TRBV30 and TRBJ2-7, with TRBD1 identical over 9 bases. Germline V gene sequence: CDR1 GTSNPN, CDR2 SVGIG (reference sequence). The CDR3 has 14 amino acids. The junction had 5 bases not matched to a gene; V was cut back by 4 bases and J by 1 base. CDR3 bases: TGTGCCTGGACTGGACAGGGGATGTCCTACGAGCAGTACTTC. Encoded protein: CAWTGQGMSYEQYF. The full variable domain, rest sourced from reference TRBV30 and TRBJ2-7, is SQTIHQWPATLVQPVGSPLSLECTVEGTSNPNLYWYRQAAGRGLQLLFYSVGIGQISSEVPQNLSASRPQDRQFILSSKKLLLSDSGFYLCAWTGQGMSYEQYFGPGTRLTVT.

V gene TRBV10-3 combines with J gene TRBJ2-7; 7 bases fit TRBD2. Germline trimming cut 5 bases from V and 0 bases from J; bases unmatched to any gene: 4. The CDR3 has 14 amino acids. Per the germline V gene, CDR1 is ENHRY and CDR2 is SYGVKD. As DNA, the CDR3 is TGTGCCATCAGTAATCTAGCGGACTCCTACGAGCAGTACTTC. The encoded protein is CAISNLADSYEQYF.

DNA for the CDR3: TGCGCCAGCAGTCTACAGGATAACTATGGCTACACCTTC. Translation gives CASSLQDNYGYTF. V gene TRBV5-1 combines with J gene TRBJ1-2; a possible D gene is TRBD1 (5 bases). This CDR3 is built from 13 residues. V was trimmed by 5 bases and J by 1 base, leaving 9 bases between them. Germline V gene lookup returns CDR1 SGHRS and CDR2 YFSETQ.

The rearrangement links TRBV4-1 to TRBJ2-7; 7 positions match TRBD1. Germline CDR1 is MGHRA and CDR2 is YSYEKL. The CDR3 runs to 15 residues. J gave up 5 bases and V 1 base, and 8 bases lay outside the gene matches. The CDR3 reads CASSQGQGLGHEQYF. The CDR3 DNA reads TGCGCCAGCAGCCAAGGACAGGGTCTAGGCCACGAGCAGTACTTC.

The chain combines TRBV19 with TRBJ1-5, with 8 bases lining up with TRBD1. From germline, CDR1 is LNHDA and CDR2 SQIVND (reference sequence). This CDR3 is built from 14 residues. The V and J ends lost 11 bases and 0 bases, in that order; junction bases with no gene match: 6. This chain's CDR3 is CAAGTGFSNQPQHF. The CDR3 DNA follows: TGTGCCGCCGGGACAGGATTTAGCAATCAGCCCCAGCATTTT.

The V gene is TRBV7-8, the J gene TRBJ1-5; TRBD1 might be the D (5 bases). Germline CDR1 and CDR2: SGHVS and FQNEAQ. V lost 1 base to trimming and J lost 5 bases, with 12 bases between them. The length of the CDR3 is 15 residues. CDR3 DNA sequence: TGTGCCAGCAGCTTAGACAGGTGGGCGCATCAGCCCCAGCATTTT. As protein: CASSLDRWAHQPQHF.

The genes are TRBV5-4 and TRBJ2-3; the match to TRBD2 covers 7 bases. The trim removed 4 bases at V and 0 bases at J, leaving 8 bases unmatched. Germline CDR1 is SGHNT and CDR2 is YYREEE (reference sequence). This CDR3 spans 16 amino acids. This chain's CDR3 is CASSVGGLDSTDTQYF. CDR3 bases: TGTGCCAGCAGCGTAGGCGGACTAGATAGCACAGATACGCAGTATTTT.

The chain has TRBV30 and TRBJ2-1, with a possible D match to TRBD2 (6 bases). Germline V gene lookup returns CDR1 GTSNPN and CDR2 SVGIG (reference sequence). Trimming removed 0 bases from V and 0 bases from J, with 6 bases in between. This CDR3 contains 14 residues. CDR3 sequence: CAWSVGGSYNEQFF. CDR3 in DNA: TGTGCCTGGAGTGTCGGGGGCTCCTACAATGAGCAGTTCTTC. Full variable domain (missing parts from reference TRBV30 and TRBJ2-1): SQTIHQWPATLVQPVGSPLSLECTVEGTSNPNLYWYRQAAGRGLQLLFYSVGIGQISSEVPQNLSASRPQDRQFILSSKKLLLSDSGFYLCAWSVGGSYNEQFFGPGTRLTVL.

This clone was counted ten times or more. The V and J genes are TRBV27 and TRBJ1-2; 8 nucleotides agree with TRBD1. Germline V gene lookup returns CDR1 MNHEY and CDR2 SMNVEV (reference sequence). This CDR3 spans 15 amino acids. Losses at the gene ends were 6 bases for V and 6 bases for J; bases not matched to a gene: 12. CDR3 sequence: CASSLTWTGKNGYTF. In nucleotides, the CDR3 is TGTGCCAGCAGCCTGACATGGACAGGGAAGAATGGCTACACCTTC.

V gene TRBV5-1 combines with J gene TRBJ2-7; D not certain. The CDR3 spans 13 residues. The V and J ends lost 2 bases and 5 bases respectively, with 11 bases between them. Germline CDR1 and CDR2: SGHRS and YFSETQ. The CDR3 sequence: CASSFSLGNEQYF. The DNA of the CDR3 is TGCGCCAGCAGCTTCTCTCTTGGAAACGAGCAGTACTTC.

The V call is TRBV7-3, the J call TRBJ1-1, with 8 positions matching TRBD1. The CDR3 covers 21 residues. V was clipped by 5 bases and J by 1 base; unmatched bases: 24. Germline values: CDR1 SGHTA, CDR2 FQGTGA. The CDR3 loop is CASSDRTGPSRILLENTEAFF. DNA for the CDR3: TGTGCCAGCAGCGACAGGACAGGGCCCTCCCGGATCCTCCTGGAGAACACTGAAGCTTTCTTT.

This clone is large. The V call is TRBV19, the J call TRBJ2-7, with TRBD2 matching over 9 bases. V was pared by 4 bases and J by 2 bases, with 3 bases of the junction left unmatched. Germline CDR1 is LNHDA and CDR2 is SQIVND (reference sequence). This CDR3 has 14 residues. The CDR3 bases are TGTGCCAGTAGTACGGCGGGAGGGGCCTACGAGCAGTACTTC. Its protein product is CASSTAGGAYEQYF.

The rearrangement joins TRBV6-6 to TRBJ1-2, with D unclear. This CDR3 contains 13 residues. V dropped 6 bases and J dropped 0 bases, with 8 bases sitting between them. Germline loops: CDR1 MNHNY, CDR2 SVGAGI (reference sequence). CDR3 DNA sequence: TGTGCCAGCAGCCAGGACCCTAACTATGGCTACACCTTC. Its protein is CASSQDPNYGYTF.

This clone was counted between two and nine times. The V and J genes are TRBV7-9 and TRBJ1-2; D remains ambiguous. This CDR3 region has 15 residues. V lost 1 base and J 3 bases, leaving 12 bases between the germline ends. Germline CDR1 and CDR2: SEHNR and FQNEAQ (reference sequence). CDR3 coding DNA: TGTGCCAGCAGCTTAGGGGCAAGTGGGGACTATGGCTACACCTTC. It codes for CASSLGASGDYGYTF.

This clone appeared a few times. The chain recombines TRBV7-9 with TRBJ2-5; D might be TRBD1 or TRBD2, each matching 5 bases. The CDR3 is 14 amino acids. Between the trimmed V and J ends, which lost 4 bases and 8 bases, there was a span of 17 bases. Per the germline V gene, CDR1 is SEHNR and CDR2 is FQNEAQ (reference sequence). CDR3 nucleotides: TGTGCCAGCAGCTGGGGACGGAACCAAGCAACCCAGTACTTC. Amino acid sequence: CASSWGRNQATQYF.

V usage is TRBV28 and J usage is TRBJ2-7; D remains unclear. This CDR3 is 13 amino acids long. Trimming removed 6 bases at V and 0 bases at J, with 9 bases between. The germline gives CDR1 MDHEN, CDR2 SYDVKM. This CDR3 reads CASSPAHSYEQYF. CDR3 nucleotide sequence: TGTGCCAGCAGCCCTGCCCACTCCTACGAGCAGTACTTC. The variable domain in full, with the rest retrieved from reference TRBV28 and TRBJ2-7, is DVKVTQSSRYLVKRTGEKVFLECVQDMDHENMFWYRQDPGLGLRLIYFSYDVKMKEKGDIPEGYSVSREKKERFSLILESASTNQTSMYLCASSPAHSYEQYFGPGTRLTVT.

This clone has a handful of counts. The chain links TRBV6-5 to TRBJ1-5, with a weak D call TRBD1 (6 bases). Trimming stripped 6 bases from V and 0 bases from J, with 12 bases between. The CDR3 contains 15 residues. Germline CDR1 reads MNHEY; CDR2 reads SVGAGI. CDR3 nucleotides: TGTGCCAGCAGACGGACAGAGGTTAGCAATCAGCCCCAGCATTTT. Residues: CASRRTEVSNQPQHF.